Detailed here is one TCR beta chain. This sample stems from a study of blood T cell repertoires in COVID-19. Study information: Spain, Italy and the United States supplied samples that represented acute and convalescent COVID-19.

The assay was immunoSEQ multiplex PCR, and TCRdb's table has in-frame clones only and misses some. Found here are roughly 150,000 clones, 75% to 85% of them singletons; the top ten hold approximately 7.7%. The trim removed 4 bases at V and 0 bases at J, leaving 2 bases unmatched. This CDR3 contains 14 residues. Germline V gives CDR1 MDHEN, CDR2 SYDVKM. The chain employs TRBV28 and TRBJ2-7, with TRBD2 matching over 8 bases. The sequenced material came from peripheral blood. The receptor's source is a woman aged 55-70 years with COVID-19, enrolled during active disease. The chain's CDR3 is CASSWGTSSYEQYF. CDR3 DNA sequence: TGTGCCAGCAGTTGGGGGACTAGCTCCTACGAGCAGTACTTC.